The present entry profiles one TCR beta chain with its context. The CDR3 is 13 residues long. Deletions cut 2 bases from V and 4 bases from J, with 8 bases between. CDR1 is MDHEN, CDR2 SYDVKM, per germline. These data belong to a study of blood T cell repertoires in COVID-19. As for the study in general: The samples span acute and convalescent COVID-19 from the United States, Italy and Spain. PBMCs, B-cell-depleted T cells, or T cells were the source of the cDNA or gDNA that made up the material.

Authors' analysis steps: Reference gene primer amplification yielded estimated nucleated cell counts. Assay used: immunoSEQ multiplex PCR; TCRdb lists only in-frame clones, some missing. V and J calls and clone size come straight from that table; D and trimming were deduced from the DNA. The sample carries approximately 50,000 clones, just over 85% recorded once. Sequenced sample: peripheral blood. The chain links TRBV28 to TRBJ2-5; possible D gene TRBD2, 5 bases. The receptor's source is a woman of 80 years or more with acute or convalescent COVID-19. The CDR3 reads CASSLGGRETQYF. Here the CDR3 DNA reads TGTGCCAGCAGTTTAGGTGGGAGAGAGACCCAGTACTTC.